The TCR beta chain described here comes from a study of T cells after yellow fever vaccination. TCRdb re-derived calls from the 5' RACE reads in MiXCR, one entry per CDR3 protein. The sample records fewer than 500,000 distinct CDR3 sequences, over 15% being singletons. Study findings and constraints: The secondary response showed a weaker magnitude and a faster peak, day 5 versus 15. Clonotypes shared by both compartments, CD4 and CD8, made up a small share.

This clonotype was recorded a few times. As yet, its antigen is unknown. The CDR3 covers 12 residues. Germline CDR1 is MNHNY and CDR2 is SVGAGI (reference sequence). Trimming cost V 5 bases and J 6 bases, with 9 bases left between them. The chain recombines TRBV6-6 with TRBJ2-3, with D possibly matching TRBD1 (5 bases). The source material was PBMCs, sampled before the yellow fever booster vaccination. The receptor comes from a man aged 18 to 35 who received the YFV17D yellow fever vaccine. In DNA form, the CDR3 reads TGTGCCAGCAGTACCAAGGGGGATACGCAGTATTTT. Protein product: CASSTKGDTQYF.